This T cell receptor (beta chain) was sequenced in a study of T cell responses to AZD1222 COVID-19 vaccine. Sequencing used immunoSEQ multiplex PCR; TCRdb keeps in-frame clones, though not all of them. The table includes more than 80,000 clones, around 93% detected once. With 3 bases removed from V and 0 bases from J, the gap between germline ends came to 6 bases. The CDR3 has 13 amino acids. The germline V gene has CDR1 LNHDA and CDR2 SQIVND (reference sequence). The chain joins TRBV19 to TRBJ2-7; D not certain. Sequencing used peripheral blood, obtained 28 days after the second AZD1222 dose. This sequence was found in an adult who received the AZD1222 COVID-19 vaccine. CDR3 DNA sequence: TGTGCCAGTAGTATTGGCGGCTCCTACGAGCAGTACTTC. It is translated as CASSIGGSYEQYF.